The 15 T cell receptor beta chains below come from one sample, sequenced in a study of cytomegalovirus exposure and HLA in healthy donors. In the PCR, 60 Vbeta and 13 Jbeta primers were used. Profiled with immunoSEQ multiplex PCR; TCRdb holds only in-frame clones, not every one. This sample has 100,000 to 150,000 clones, with roughly 8.3% found just once. The sample comprised PBMCs. These receptors were taken from a man in his forties or fifties in good health and CMV-seronegative.

This clone was detected a few times. The CDR3 DNA sequence: TGTGCCAGCAGCCCCCACCCCCTAGCTACGAACACCGGGGAGCTGTTTTTT. Encoded protein: CASSPHPLATNTGELFF. This chain connects TRBV4-2 to TRBJ2-2; tentative D call: TRBD2 (5 bases). The CDR3 length is 17 residues. Germline assignment: CDR1 LGHNA and CDR2 YNFKEQ. Trimming took off 4 bases at V and 0 bases at J, with 15 bases between the two ends.

This clone was found a few times. V is TRBV10-3 and J is TRBJ2-1, with no clear D. Trimming stripped 4 bases from V and 2 bases from J, with 6 bases between. Germline V gene data show CDR1 as ENHRY and CDR2 as SYGVKD. The CDR3 contains 13 residues. Written as DNA, the CDR3 is TGTGCCATCAGTGGTACGGCCTACAATGAGCAGTTCTTC. Its translation is CAISGTAYNEQFF.

This chain joins TRBV6-6 and TRBJ2-3; TRBD2 is a possible D gene (7 bases). Looked up from germline, CDR1 is MNHNY and CDR2 is SVGAGI (reference sequence). The CDR3 loop spans 13 amino acids. The V end lost 5 bases, the J end lost 11 bases, and 17 bases lay between the germline ends. CDR3 bases: TGTGCCAGCAGTCCGCTAGAGGGGGGGGTGCAGTATTTT. This gives the protein CASSPLEGGVQYF.

The chain carries TRBV9 and TRBJ1-3; the D is unclear. Germline CDR1 and CDR2: SGDLS and YYNGEE. The length of the CDR3 is 16 residues. Between the trimmed V and J ends, which lost 0 bases and 0 bases, there was a span of 10 bases. The CDR3 spells CASSVGGLSSGNTIYF. The DNA of the CDR3 is TGTGCCAGCAGCGTAGGAGGGTTGAGCTCTGGAAACACCATATATTTT.

The chain joins TRBV9 to TRBJ2-2; TRBD2 might be the D (6 bases). Germline CDR1 SGDLS, CDR2 YYNGEE. The CDR3 sequence is 14 residues long. Deletions cut 5 bases from V and 4 bases from J, with 12 bases between. The CDR3 loop is CASRRAGATGELFF. In DNA, the CDR3 is TGTGCCAGCAGAAGAGCGGGTGCCACCGGGGAGCTGTTTTTT. The variable domain in full, with the rest retrieved from reference TRBV9 and TRBJ2-2, is DSGVTQTPKHLITATGQRVTLRCSPRSGDLSVYWYQQSLDQGLQFLIQYYNGEERAKGNILERFSAQQFPDLHSELNLSSLELGDSALYFCASRRAGATGELFFGEGSRLTVL.

The chain has TRBV5-1 and TRBJ1-1, with 10 bases lining up with TRBD1. The CDR3 runs to 14 residues. Germline CDR1 is SGHRS and CDR2 is YFSETQ. With V trimmed by 4 bases and J by 4 bases, 4 bases remained unmatched. The CDR3 sequence is CASSGTGEGTEAFF. CDR3 nucleotides: TGCGCCAGCAGCGGGACAGGGGAAGGCACTGAAGCTTTCTTT.

This clone has only a few counts. Written as DNA, the CDR3 is TGTGCCAGCAGCGCGACTTCGGGGGCAACTAATGAAAAACTGTTTTTT. This codes for CASSATSGATNEKLFF. The rearrangement links TRBV5-6 to TRBJ1-4; TRBD1 might be the D (5 bases). The CDR3 contains 16 residues. Per germline, CDR1 SGHDT and CDR2 YYEEEE. V was clipped by 4 bases and J by 0 bases, with 13 bases between them.

The rearrangement joins TRBV6-1 to TRBJ2-5; possibly TRBD2 for D (6 bases). The CDR3 runs 14 residues. Germline loops: CDR1 MNHNS, CDR2 SASEGT. The ends were cut back, 1 base at V and 5 bases at J, with 11 bases in the middle. CDR3 bases: TGTGCCAGCAGTGAAGATGGAGGGGCGGAGACCCAGTACTTC. Translation gives CASSEDGGAETQYF.

This clone was seen a handful of times. The rearrangement links TRBV4-3 to TRBJ1-5, with a possible D match to TRBD1 (5 bases). The CDR3 sequence is 12 residues long. Trimming shortened V by 3 bases and J by 9 bases, and 9 bases separated the two germline ends. Germline V gives CDR1 LGHNA, CDR2 YSLEER. The CDR3 DNA reads as TGCGCCAGCAGCCACAACGGGGGGCCCCAGCATTTT. Translating gives CASSHNGGPQHF.

The chain joins TRBV6-1 to TRBJ1-2; tentative D call: TRBD1 (6 bases). Germline lookup yields CDR1 MNHNS and CDR2 SASEGT. This CDR3 is built from 14 residues. Trimming pared 4 bases from V and 3 bases from J, leaving 12 bases between. CDR3 loop: CASSVDRTDYGYTF. The CDR3 nucleotides read TGTGCCAGCAGTGTTGACAGGACGGACTATGGCTACACCTTC.

The chain carries TRBV11-3 and TRBJ2-7, with 10 bases identical to TRBD1. The germline gives CDR1 SGHNT, CDR2 YENEEA. This CDR3 spans 14 amino acids. V lost 5 bases and J lost 2; bases outside the gene matches: 3. The CDR3 DNA follows: TGTGCCAGCAGCCCTGGACAGGGGGCCTACGAGCAGTACTTC. Its protein product is CASSPGQGAYEQYF. Variable domain in full (rest from reference TRBV11-3 and TRBJ2-7): EAGVVQSPRYKIIEKKQPVAFWCNPISGHNTLYWYLQNLGQGPELLIRYENEEAVDDSQLPKDRFSAERLKGVDSTLKIQPAELGDSAVYLCASSPGQGAYEQYFGPGTRLTVT.

There are a few counts of this clone. The junction shows a germline mismatch at one end, possibly a read error. The chain joins TRBV6-1 to TRBJ2-6, with TRBD1 matching 8 bases. Germline V gene data show CDR1 as MNHNS and CDR2 as SASEGT. The CDR3 runs 17 residues. The DNA for the CDR3 is TGTGCCAGCAGGGAAGGGACAGGACTCTCTGGGGCCAACGTCCTGACTTTC. It yields the protein CASREGTGLSGANVLTF.

The V and J genes are TRBV12-5 and TRBJ2-5; 11 bases fit TRBD2. Germline CDR1 and CDR2: LGHNT and FRNRAP. CDR3 length: 14 residues. Trimming cost V 6 bases and J 5 bases; bases outside gene matches: 5. The CDR3 here is CASGLTSGVETQYF. CDR3 sequence (DNA): TGTGCTAGTGGGCTGACTAGCGGGGTTGAGACCCAGTACTTC.

The rearrangement links TRBV27 to TRBJ2-5, with 11 positions matching TRBD2. Germline CDR1 is MNHEY and CDR2 is SMNVEV (reference sequence). The V gene end was trimmed by 5 bases and the J gene end by 5 bases; junction bases not matched to a gene: 4. This CDR3 spans 14 amino acids. The CDR3 nucleotides read TGTGCCAGCAGTCAAACTAGCGGGGGTGAGACCCAGTACTTC. Protein: CASSQTSGGETQYF.

This clone came up a few times. CDR3 loop: CASSLQGREAFF. In DNA, the CDR3 is TGTGCCAGTTCTTTACAGGGTCGAGAAGCTTTCTTT. This chain uses TRBV6-6 with TRBJ1-1; TRBD1 might be the D (6 bases). Germline V CDR1 and CDR2: MNHNY, SVGAGI (reference sequence). The CDR3 is 12 amino acids. Trimming shortened V by 9 bases and J by 8 bases, and 16 bases separated the two germline ends.